The present T cell receptor (beta chain) was sequenced within a study of cytomegalovirus exposure and HLA in healthy donors. Points from the study as a whole: Confirmation in vitro established that a few CMV-associated chains were specific for CMV antigens.

A word on this clone: Its antigen is not known.

The CDR3 has 13 amino acids. The germline V gene encodes CDR1 MNHNS and CDR2 SASEGT. V lost 5 bases to trimming and J lost 0 bases, with 8 bases between them. The PCR had 60 Vbeta and 13 Jbeta primers. As processed by the authors: There were about 80 million unique TCR beta chains by a later count, and approximately 10 million of them were shared. Using immunoSEQ multiplex PCR, the repertoire was profiled, and TCRdb retains in-frame clones only, with some absent. V and J calls and clone size are given by that table; D and trimming were obtained from the DNA. The data contain 110,000 to 150,000 clones, approximately 80% of them singletons.

This sequence originates from a woman aged 18-35 years in good health and CMV-seropositive. The chain uses TRBV6-1 and TRBJ2-7; D is undetermined. Material: PBMCs. In DNA form, the CDR3 reads TGTGCCAGCAGTCTAGGCAACTCCTACGAGCAGTACTTC. Translation gives CASSLGNSYEQYF.